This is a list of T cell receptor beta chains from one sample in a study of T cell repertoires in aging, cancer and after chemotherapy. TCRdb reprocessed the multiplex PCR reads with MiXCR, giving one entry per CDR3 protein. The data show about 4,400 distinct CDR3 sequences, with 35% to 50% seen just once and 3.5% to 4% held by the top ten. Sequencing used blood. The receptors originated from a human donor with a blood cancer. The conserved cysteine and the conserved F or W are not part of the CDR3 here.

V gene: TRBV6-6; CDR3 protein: ASSYSKRQLSTDTQY
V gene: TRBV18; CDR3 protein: ASSPREGLS
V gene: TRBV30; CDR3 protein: AWSDGLAGLSNTGELF
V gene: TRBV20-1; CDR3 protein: SASTEPPSAGELF
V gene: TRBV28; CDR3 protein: ASSSSGRASDTGELF
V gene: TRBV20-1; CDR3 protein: SARGSGGDTQY
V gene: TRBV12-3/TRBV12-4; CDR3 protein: ASSLGPYGYT
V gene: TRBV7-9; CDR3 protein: ASTLEGSYNEQF
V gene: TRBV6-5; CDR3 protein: ASSDGQGIRGQF
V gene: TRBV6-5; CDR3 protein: ASSFQTHGSEQY
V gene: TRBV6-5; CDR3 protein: ASSPGGGGPYEQY
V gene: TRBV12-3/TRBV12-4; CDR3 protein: ASSPGLAGGQY
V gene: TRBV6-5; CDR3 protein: ASSPQGWTGELF
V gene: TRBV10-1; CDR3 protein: ASSDPLAGVTGELF
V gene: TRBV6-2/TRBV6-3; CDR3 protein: ASSYWAYGELF
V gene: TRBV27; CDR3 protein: ASTPGGLGDTQY
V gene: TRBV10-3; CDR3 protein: ATMPFVGNSYNEQF